The TCR beta chain described here comes from a study of blood T cell repertoires in COVID-19. Overall study: Acute and convalescent COVID-19 samples came from the United States, Italy and Spain.

Profiling relied on immunoSEQ multiplex PCR, and the TCRdb table lists in-frame clones only, not all of them. The sample carries about 46,000 clones, more than 85% recorded once. Germline CDR1 SGHNT, CDR2 YYREEE (reference sequence). Trimming removed 0 bases from V and 2 bases from J; junction bases left unmatched: 4. This CDR3 region has 16 residues. The sequencing sample was made of PBMCs or T cells enriched from blood (not recorded which). This clonotype was obtained from a woman in her forties or fifties who had recovered from COVID-19. The chain couples TRBV5-4 to TRBJ2-1; TRBD2 matches at 8 bases. The CDR3 coding sequence is TGTGCCAGCAGCTTGGGGCTAGCGGGCCCCTACAATGAGCAGTTCTTC. Amino acid sequence: CASSLGLAGPYNEQFF.